This T cell receptor beta chain is from a study of shared clonotypes between healthy human individuals. This clone turned up a few times. Its specificity is unknown. The protocol was immunoSEQ multiplex PCR, while the TCRdb copy is restricted to in-frame clones and leaves out a portion. The sample consists of some 95,000 clones, less than 80% of them appearing once. The junction had 4 bases not matched to a gene; V was cut back by 6 bases and J by 5 bases. This CDR3 is 14 amino acids long. Germline assignment: CDR1 MNHEY and CDR2 SVGAGI. Study results and caveats: Naive CD4 clonotype sharing across four donors was around 5.5%.

This chain joins TRBV6-5 and TRBJ2-1, with 10 nucleotides matching TRBD2. The receptor comes from a man in his thirties or forties in good health. The source material was memory CD8+ T cells sorted from blood. Subset of the sample: CD45RO+ cells pooled with CCR7-negative TemRA cells. The CDR3 protein is CASSPTSGNNEQFF. The CDR3 DNA reads TGTGCCAGCAGCCCCACTAGCGGGAACAATGAGCAGTTCTTC.